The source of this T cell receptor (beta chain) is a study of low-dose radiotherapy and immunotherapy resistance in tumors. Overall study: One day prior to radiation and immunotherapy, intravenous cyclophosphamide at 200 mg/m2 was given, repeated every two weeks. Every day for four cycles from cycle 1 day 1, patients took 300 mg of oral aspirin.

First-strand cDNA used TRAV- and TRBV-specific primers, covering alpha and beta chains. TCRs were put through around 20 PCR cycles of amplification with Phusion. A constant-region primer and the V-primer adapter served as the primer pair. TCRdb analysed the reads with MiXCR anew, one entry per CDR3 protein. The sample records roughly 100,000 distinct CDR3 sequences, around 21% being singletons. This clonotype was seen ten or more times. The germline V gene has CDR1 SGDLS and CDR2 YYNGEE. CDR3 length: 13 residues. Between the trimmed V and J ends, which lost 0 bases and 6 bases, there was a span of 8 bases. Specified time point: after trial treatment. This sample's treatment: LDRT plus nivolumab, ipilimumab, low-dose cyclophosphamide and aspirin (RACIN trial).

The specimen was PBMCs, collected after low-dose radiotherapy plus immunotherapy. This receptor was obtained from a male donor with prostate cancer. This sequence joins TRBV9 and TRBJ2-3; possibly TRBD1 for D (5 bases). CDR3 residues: CASSVDRWDTQYF. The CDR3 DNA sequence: TGTGCCAGCAGCGTAGACAGGTGGGATACGCAGTATTTT.